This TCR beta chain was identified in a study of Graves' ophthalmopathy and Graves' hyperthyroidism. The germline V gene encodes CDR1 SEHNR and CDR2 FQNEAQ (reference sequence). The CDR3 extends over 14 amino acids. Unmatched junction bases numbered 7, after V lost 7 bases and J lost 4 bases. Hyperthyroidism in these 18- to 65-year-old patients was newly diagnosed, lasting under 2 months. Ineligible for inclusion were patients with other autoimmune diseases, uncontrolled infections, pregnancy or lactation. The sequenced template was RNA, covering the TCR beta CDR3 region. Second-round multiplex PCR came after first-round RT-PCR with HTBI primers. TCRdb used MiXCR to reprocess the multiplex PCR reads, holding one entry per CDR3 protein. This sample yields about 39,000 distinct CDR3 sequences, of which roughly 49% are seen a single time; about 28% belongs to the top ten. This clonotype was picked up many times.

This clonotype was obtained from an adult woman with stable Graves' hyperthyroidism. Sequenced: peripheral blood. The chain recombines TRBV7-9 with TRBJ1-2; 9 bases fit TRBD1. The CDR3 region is CASTWGTGFYGYTF. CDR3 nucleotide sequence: TGTGCCAGCACCTGGGGGACAGGGTTCTATGGCTACACCTTC.